The T cell receptor (beta chain) described here comes from a study of blood T cell repertoires in COVID-19. Study background: Sites across the United States, Italy and Spain contributed samples from acute and convalescent COVID-19. The analysed material was cDNA or gDNA that came from T cells, B-cell-depleted T cells, or PBMCs.

Original methodology: Reference gene primer amplification gave nucleated cell count estimates. Sequenced by immunoSEQ multiplex PCR; TCRdb stores in-frame clones only, minus some. Clonal size and the V and J genes are those of that table, whereas D and trimming came from the DNA. The sample includes approximately 210,000 clones, about 90% of them seen just once. This CDR3 has 15 amino acids. Germline-derived CDR1 and CDR2 are MDHEN and SYDVKM. Unmatched junction bases numbered 13, after V lost 5 bases and J lost 8 bases. This receptor was taken from a man between 40 and 49 years old with active or convalescent COVID-19. The chain has TRBV28 and TRBJ1-1, with 8 bases aligning to TRBD1. Source material: peripheral blood. CDR3 loop: CASSPTAGGAGEAFF. The CDR3 DNA sequence: TGTGCCAGCAGTCCGACCGCAGGGGGCGCGGGAGAAGCTTTCTTT.